These T cell receptor beta chains were read from a single sample in a study of shared clonotypes between healthy human individuals. The repertoire was sequenced with immunoSEQ multiplex PCR; TCRdb's copy has only in-frame clones and lacks some. The sample consists of 2 million to 3 million clones, under 95% of them appearing once. Sample: naive CD4+ T cells from PBMCs. The receptors here all came from a man aged 18 to 35 in good health. Some clones in this sample may be carry-over from other donors' samples. Each CDR3 is given with its conserved first and last residue. The D gene is left open where the match is weak. Not every row has a clone size; where given, it reads once, few, many or a size class.

J | V | D | size | CDR3 | DNA
TRBJ2-1 | TRBV15 | - | - | CATAGFNEQFF | TGTGCCACCGCAGGATTTAATGAGCAGTTCTTC
TRBJ1-5 | TRBV19 | TRBD1 | few | CATPTGDNQPQHF | TGTGCCACTCCAACAGGGGATAATCAGCCCCAGCATTTT
TRBJ1-2 | TRBV7-2 | - | - | CASSFVGGQIYGYTF | TGTGCCAGCAGCTTTGTAGGCGGACAGATTTATGGCTACACCTTC
TRBJ1-1 | TRBV10-3 | TRBD1 | - | CAISGGDREAFF | TGTGCCATCAGTGGAGGGGACAGGGAAGCTTTCTTT
TRBJ1-4 | TRBV5-1 | TRBD1 | - | CASTFGQGSNEKLFF | TGCGCCAGCACCTTTGGACAGGGGAGTAATGAAAAACTGTTTTTT
TRBJ2-1 | TRBV5-1 | - | - | CASSSRQVREQFF | TGCGCCAGCAGCTCTCGACAGGTCAGAGAGCAGTTCTTC
TRBJ2-2 | TRBV28 | - | once | CASSPHPGTAGTGELFF | TGTGCCAGCAGTCCCCATCCCGGGACGGCCGGCACCGGGGAGCTGTTTTTT
TRBJ2-7 | TRBV5-1 | - | - | CASTAAGLTYEQYF | TGCGCCAGCACCGCGGCCGGCCTCACCTACGAGCAGTACTTC
TRBJ2-7 | TRBV30 | - | - | CAWSNLVRYEQYF | TGTGCCTGGAGCAATCTGGTCAGGTACGAGCAGTACTTC
TRBJ2-3 | TRBV28 | TRBD1 | - | CASSLNGRQGPLPTQYF | TGTGCCAGCAGTTTGAACGGCCGACAGGGCCCTCTCCCTACGCAGTATTTT
TRBJ2-5 | TRBV18 | TRBD2 | - | CASSPTSGSQETQYF | TGTGCCAGCTCCCCGACTAGCGGGAGTCAAGAGACCCAGTACTTC
TRBJ2-7 | TRBV29-1 | - | once | CSVGTSSEQYF | TGCAGCGTTGGGACTTCCTCCGAGCAGTACTTC
TRBJ1-1 | TRBV6-5 | - | - | CASSYWRVGDTEAFF | TGTGCCAGCAGTTACTGGAGGGTAGGGGACACTGAAGCTTTCTTT
TRBJ2-5 | TRBV7-9 | TRBD2 | - | CASSLEGWLAGEVETQYF | TGTGCCAGCAGCTTAGAGGGTTGGCTAGCGGGAGAGGTAGAGACCCAGTACTTC
TRBJ1-2 | TRBV28 | - | once | CASHLGVLGAYGYTF | TGTGCCAGTCACCTGGGGGTCCTGGGCGCCTATGGCTACACCTTC
TRBJ1-1 | TRBV5-4 | TRBD1 | - | CASSSTGGNTEAFF | TGTGCCAGCAGCTCGACAGGGGGGAACACTGAAGCTTTCTTT
TRBJ2-3 | TRBV6-1 | - | - | CASSEAGVSTDTQYF | TGTGCCAGCAGTGAAGCGGGCGTTAGCACAGATACGCAGTATTTT
TRBJ1-2 | TRBV19 | - | - | CASSIFGHRTYGYTF | TGTGCCAGTAGTATCTTCGGACACCGTACATATGGCTACACCTTC
TRBJ1-1 | TRBV7-2 | TRBD1 | - | CASSLEGAVTEAFF | TGTGCCAGCAGCTTGGAGGGGGCGGTCACTGAAGCTTTCTTT
TRBJ2-3 | TRBV4-1 | - | - | CASSQEASTDTQYF | TGCGCCAGCAGCCAAGAGGCTAGCACAGATACGCAGTATTTT
TRBJ1-3 | TRBV29-1 | - | - | CSVEGHTGNTIYF | TGCAGCGTTGAGGGACACACTGGAAACACCATATATTTT
TRBJ2-7 | TRBV18 | - | - | CASSPLRTAPYEQYF | TGTGCCAGCTCACCACTCAGGACAGCTCCCTACGAGCAGTACTTC
TRBJ2-1 | TRBV2 | - | - | CASSEQGSWDEQFF | TGTGCCAGCAGTGAACAAGGGAGTTGGGATGAGCAGTTCTTC
TRBJ1-2 | TRBV30 | - | few | CAWSEQGYGYTF | TGTGCCTGGAGTGAACAGGGTTATGGCTACACCTTC
TRBJ2-7 | TRBV7-8 | TRBD2 | - | CASSFRSVAGGFAYEQYF | TGTGCCAGCAGCTTCCGTTCGGTAGCGGGAGGTTTTGCCTACGAGCAGTACTTC
TRBJ2-2 | TRBV5-4 | - | - | CASSWGYGGNTGELFF | TGTGCCAGCAGCTGGGGCTATGGGGGGAACACCGGGGAGCTGTTTTTT
TRBJ2-5 | TRBV27 | TRBD2 | - | CASSFSGLAGVPRYF | TGTGCCAGCAGTTTTTCGGGACTAGCGGGAGTGCCTCGGTACTTC
TRBJ2-2 | TRBV5-1 | - | - | CASSLADGELFF | TGCGCCAGCAGCTTGGCCGACGGGGAGCTGTTTTTT
TRBJ2-2 | TRBV6-5 | TRBD1 | - | CASSYRDRGTGELFF | TGTGCCAGCAGTTACCGGGACAGGGGCACCGGGGAGCTGTTTTTT
TRBJ2-1 | TRBV5-1 | - | - | CASSLPPGHTSNEQFF | TGCGCCAGCAGCTTACCACCGGGACATACCTCCAATGAGCAGTTCTTC
TRBJ2-6 | TRBV6-1 | - | - | CASATDGANVLTF | TGTGCCAGCGCCACGGATGGGGCCAACGTCCTGACTTTC
TRBJ2-1 | TRBV6-4 | - | - | CASSPLFGSYNEQFF | TGTGCCAGCAGCCCTCTGTTCGGGAGCTACAATGAGCAGTTCTTC
TRBJ2-5 | TRBV20-1 | - | few | CSARKETQYF | TGCAGTGCTAGAAAAGAGACCCAGTACTTC
TRBJ1-1 | TRBV19 | TRBD1 | - | CASSIMPGGQGGNTEAFF | TGTGCCAGTAGTATTATGCCGGGAGGACAGGGGGGGAACACTGAAGCTTTCTTT
TRBJ1-4 | TRBV27 | - | - | CASRGRVDEKLFF | TGTGCCAGCAGAGGAAGGGTGGATGAAAAACTGTTTTTT
TRBJ2-1 | TRBV7-3 | - | - | CASSLRHSSYNEQFF | TGTGCCAGCAGCTTAAGACATAGCTCCTACAATGAGCAGTTCTTC
TRBJ2-5 | TRBV5-1 | TRBD2 | - | CASSLNPSGSVRETQYF | TGCGCCAGCAGCTTGAACCCTAGCGGGAGTGTTCGGGAGACCCAGTACTTC
TRBJ2-7 | TRBV7-2 | - | - | CASTFRKGGYEQYF | TGTGCCAGCACCTTTCGCAAGGGAGGCTACGAGCAGTACTTC
TRBJ2-7 | TRBV6-1 | TRBD2 | - | CASSVLAGTYEQYF | TGTGCCAGCAGTGTCCTAGCGGGAACCTACGAGCAGTACTTC
TRBJ2-2 | TRBV7-3 | - | - | CASSSLYPGELFF | TGTGCCAGCAGCTCGTTATATCCGGGGGAGCTGTTTTTT
TRBJ2-1 | TRBV29-1 | - | - | CSAGVGDEQFF | TGCAGCGCCGGGGTAGGCGATGAGCAGTTCTTC
TRBJ2-3 | TRBV27 | - | - | CASSSPPVDTQYF | TGTGCCAGCAGTTCCCCCCCCGTGGATACGCAGTATTTT
TRBJ1-1 | TRBV28 | - | - | CASSLERNTEAFF | TGTGCCAGCAGTTTAGAGCGGAACACTGAAGCTTTCTTT
TRBJ2-1 | TRBV10-3 | - | - | CAIGRSSYNEQFF | TGTGCCATAGGAAGGAGCTCCTACAATGAGCAGTTCTTC
TRBJ1-4 | TRBV5-1 | - | - | CASSTGGPNEKLFF | TGCGCCAGCAGCACGGGGGGTCCTAATGAAAAACTGTTTTTT
TRBJ2-7 | TRBV10-3 | - | - | CAISETGTSYEQYF | TGTGCCATCAGTGAGACCGGGACCTCCTACGAGCAGTACTTC
TRBJ2-7 | TRBV2 | - | - | CASSADAAQEQYF | TGTGCCAGCAGTGCCGATGCTGCCCAGGAGCAGTACTTC
TRBJ2-7 | TRBV2 | - | once | CASSEVQVAGAEQYF | TGTGCCAGCAGTGAAGTTCAGGTCGCGGGGGCCGAGCAGTACTTC
TRBJ1-1 | TRBV18 | TRBD1 | - | CASSPRWFGTGSSGNTEAFF | TGTGCCAGCTCACCAAGGTGGTTCGGGACAGGGAGCTCCGGGAACACTGAAGCTTTCTTT
TRBJ2-5 | TRBV30 | - | - | CAWSVQRETQYF | TGTGCCTGGAGTGTACAACGAGAGACCCAGTACTTC
TRBJ2-3 | TRBV30 | TRBD2 | - | CAWIGTSGGVRYTQYF | TGTGCCTGGATCGGGACTAGCGGGGGGGTTAGGTATACGCAGTATTTT
TRBJ1-5 | TRBV15 | - | - | CATAYVRVFSSDQPQHF | TGTGCCACCGCTTACGTACGGGTTTTTTCTTCCGATCAGCCCCAGCATTTT
TRBJ2-5 | TRBV7-9 | - | - | CASSLEDRPAETQYF | TGTGCCAGCAGCTTAGAGGACAGACCGGCGGAGACCCAGTACTTC
TRBJ2-2 | TRBV9 | TRBD2 | - | CASSVLAGVTGELFF | TGTGCCAGCAGCGTACTAGCGGGAGTTACCGGGGAGCTGTTTTTT
TRBJ2-3 | TRBV2 | - | once | CASSWGPGTDTQYF | TGTGCCAGCAGTTGGGGTCCTGGCACAGATACGCAGTATTTT
TRBJ1-5 | TRBV9 | - | few | CASSVEGIQPQHF | TGTGCCAGCAGCGTAGAAGGGATCCAGCCCCAGCATTTT
TRBJ1-1 | TRBV5-6 | - | - | CASSAGKGAFF | TGTGCCAGCAGCGCCGGTAAAGGAGCTTTCTTT